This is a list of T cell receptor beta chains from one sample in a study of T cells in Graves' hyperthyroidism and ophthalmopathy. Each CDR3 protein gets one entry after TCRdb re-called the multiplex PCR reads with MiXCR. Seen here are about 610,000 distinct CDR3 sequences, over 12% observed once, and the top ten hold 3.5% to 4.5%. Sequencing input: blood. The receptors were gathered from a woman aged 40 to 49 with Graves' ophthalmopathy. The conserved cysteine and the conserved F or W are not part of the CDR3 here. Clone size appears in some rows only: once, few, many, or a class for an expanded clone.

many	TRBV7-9	ASSIDRGDTIY
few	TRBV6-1	ASSDRAGGPYEQY
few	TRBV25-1	ASNPLMENQPQH
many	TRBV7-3	ASRSWIRNGELF
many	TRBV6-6	ASSPITGRADTQY
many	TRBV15	ATKESGSGANVLT
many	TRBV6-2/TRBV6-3	ASSTPWAAADEQY
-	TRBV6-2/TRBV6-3	ASSSRDRVDGYT
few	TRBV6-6	ASRDSYNEQF
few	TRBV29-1	SVVQGGRDYGYT
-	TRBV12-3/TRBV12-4	ASSSDLRQNALLQETQY
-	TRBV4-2	ASSQDFGRRTY
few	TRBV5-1	ASGGWPSGNTIY
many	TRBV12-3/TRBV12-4	ASSSEGLAGGYEQY
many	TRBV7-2	ASSLGLVAYEQY
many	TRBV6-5	ASRTGMIREQY
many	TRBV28	ASSWARRTEAF
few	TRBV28	ASSLWAGPLSEQY
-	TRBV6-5	ASSYSWASGGYEQY
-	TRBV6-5	ASSPGLSRQNQPQH
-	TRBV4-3	ASSQEWKQTQY
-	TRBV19	ASSSSPGLGNTEAF
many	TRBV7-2	ASSFDRGSGQPQH
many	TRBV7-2	ASSPRGGALNTEAF
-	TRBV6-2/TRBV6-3	ASSYSSGWY
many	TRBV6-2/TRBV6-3	ASSYGTSGWYEQY
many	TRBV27	ASSFAGASHEQY
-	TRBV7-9	ASAGQGNTGELF
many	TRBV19	ATVRGETQY
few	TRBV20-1	SARDLVGLESDTQY
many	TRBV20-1	SATDKIQETQY
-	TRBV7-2	ASSSATGWNEQF
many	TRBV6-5	ASSPFPGGNNQPQH
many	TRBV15	ATTRFDRAGELF
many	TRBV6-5	ASSFDRGETEAF
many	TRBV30	AWSVLRGGLPEQY
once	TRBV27	ASSLGARGRETQY
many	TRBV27	ASSFSGSSTYNEQF
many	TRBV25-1	ASSDPAGTRDGELF
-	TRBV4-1	ASSQEGQWNSPLH
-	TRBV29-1	SGRGGADTIY
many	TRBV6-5	ASSSSGGEFHEQY
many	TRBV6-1	ASTRGHAGETQY
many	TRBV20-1	SARDVAGGPYQETQY